Listed here are 25 T cell receptor beta chains from one sample, sequenced in a study of monozygotic twins with inflammatory bowel disease. TCRdb reanalyzed the 5' RACE reads, giving one entry per CDR3 protein sequence and no DNA. The table lists 200,000 to 250,000 distinct CDR3 sequences. Material: blood. The receptor set was obtained from a human donor with ulcerative colitis or Crohn's disease, or a healthy co-twin of an affected twin (not recorded which).

This chain links TRBV6-2 or TRBV6-3 with TRBJ2-2; TCRdb selects TRBD1, and the lack of DNA leaves this call unchecked. The CDR3 sequence is 19 residues long. Germline V gene lookup returns CDR1 MNHEY and CDR2 SVGEGT. This CDR3 is CASSTIPRDSIANTGELFF.

The chain couples TRBV29-1 to TRBJ1-1; TCRdb designates TRBD1, a call that cannot be tested without DNA. This CDR3 comprises 16 residues. Germline V gene lookup returns CDR1 SQVTM and CDR2 ANQGSEA. CDR3 region: CSALPGTGGFNTEAFF.

This chain uses TRBV7-3 with TRBJ2-2. Germline V CDR1 and CDR2: SGHTA, FQGTGA. This CDR3 is built from 12 residues. The CDR3 spells CASSINTGELFF.

The chain links TRBV20-1 to TRBJ2-7; TCRdb calls TRBD1, which cannot be checked without DNA. The CDR3 is 14 amino acids. Germline V gene lookup returns CDR1 DFQATT and CDR2 SNEGSKA (reference sequence). The CDR3 is CSALRQGSSYEQYF.

This sequence joins TRBV7-2 and TRBJ2-1. The germline V gene encodes CDR1 SGHTA and CDR2 FQGNSA. This CDR3 is 15 amino acids long. CDR3 amino acids: CASSLDRSRYNEQFF. Filled out from reference TRBV7-2 and TRBJ2-1, the complete variable domain reads GAGVSQSPSNKVTEKGKDVELRCDPISGHTALYWYRQSLGQGLEFLIYFQGNSAPDKSGLPSDRFSAERTGGSVSTLTIQRTQQEDSAVYLCASSLDRSRYNEQFFGPGTRLTVL.

This CDR3 reads CASSFAIGLAGEQFF. The V gene is TRBV12-3 or TRBV12-4, the J gene TRBJ2-1; lacking DNA, the TRBD2 call made by TCRdb goes unchecked. This CDR3 is built from 15 residues.

The V gene is TRBV19, the J gene TRBJ2-3; TCRdb's D gene call, TRBD2, goes unchecked for lack of DNA. The length of the CDR3 is 17 residues. Germline V lookup: CDR1 LNHDA, CDR2 SQIVND (reference sequence). The CDR3 spells CASSTTGTSGATDTQYF.

The chain is built from TRBV3-1 and TRBJ1-5. CDR1 LGHDT and CDR2 YNNKEL come from the germline V gene (reference sequence). The CDR3 length is 15 residues. This CDR3 is CASSQDTSRNQPQHF.

The V and J genes are TRBV4-3 and TRBJ1-1; TCRdb's assignment of TRBD1 cannot be checked, as there is no DNA. CDR1 LGHNA and CDR2 YSLEER come from the germline V gene. The CDR3 runs 16 residues. The CDR3 sequence: CASSQGNRVKNTEAFF.

The chain carries TRBV7-3 and TRBJ1-2. The germline gives CDR1 SGHTA, CDR2 FQGTGA. The CDR3 runs to 15 residues. CDR3 amino acids: CASSLNPGPVYGYTF.

The gene calls are TRBV3-1 and TRBJ2-7; TCRdb's D call of TRBD2 is untestable without DNA. The germline gives CDR1 LGHDT, CDR2 YNNKEL (reference sequence). The CDR3 spans 14 residues. Here the CDR3 reads CASSAKLAGAEQYF.

The chain joins TRBV12-3 or TRBV12-4 to TRBJ1-2. CDR3 length: 14 residues. The CDR3 reads CASWPGRSNYGYTF.

This rearrangement joins TRBV12-3 or TRBV12-4 to TRBJ2-1; without DNA, the TCRdb call of TRBD1 cannot be checked. CDR3 length: 12 amino acids. The CDR3 reads CASSNPRGLVFF.

The chain is built from TRBV4-3 and TRBJ2-1; TCRdb returns TRBD2, unconfirmable since there is no DNA. CDR1 and CDR2 from the germline V gene are LGHNA and YSLEER. The CDR3 is 17 amino acids. The CDR3 sequence is CASSQGRGSHKDGEQFF.

The chain recombines TRBV14 with TRBJ1-3; as DNA is missing, the TRBD1 call by TCRdb cannot be tested. CDR1 and CDR2 from the germline V gene are SGHDN and FVKESK. The CDR3 spans 16 residues. The CDR3 sequence: CASSQAGGLSGNTIYF.

V is TRBV23-1 and J is TRBJ2-7. TRBV23-1 is treated as an ORF (open reading frame) with a function not yet certain. CDR3 length: 14 residues. CDR3 in amino acids: CASSQPTGTYEQYF.

The chain uses TRBV6-1 and TRBJ1-1; no DNA is available, so the TRBD1 call from TCRdb remains unchecked. Looked up from germline, CDR1 is MNHNS and CDR2 is SASEGT. The CDR3 loop spans 16 amino acids. This CDR3 reads CASSRIGTGSNTEAFF.

The J gene is TRBJ1-3, the V gene TRBV11-2. Per germline, CDR1 SGHAT and CDR2 FQNNGV. This CDR3 region has 15 residues. The CDR3 sequence: CASSLRQGAGNTIYF. Filled out from reference TRBV11-2 and TRBJ1-3, the complete variable domain reads EAGVAQSPRYKIIEKRQSVAFWCNPISGHATLYWYQQILGQGPKLLIQFQNNGVVDDSQLPKDRFSAERLKGVDSTLKIQPAKLEDSAVYLCASSLRQGAGNTIYFGEGSWLTVV.

The chain employs TRBV7-8 and TRBJ1-1. From germline, CDR1 is SGHVS and CDR2 FQNEAQ. This CDR3 contains 14 residues. CDR3 amino acids: CASSLLADQFEAFF.

This chain connects TRBV4-1 to TRBJ2-7. The CDR3 extends over 15 amino acids. CDR1 is MGHRA, CDR2 YSYEKL, per germline. The CDR3 here is CASSRSTGSDYEQYF.

J is TRBJ1-2 and V is TRBV30; TCRdb returns TRBD1, unconfirmable since there is no DNA. The CDR3 contains 14 residues. The germline gives CDR1 GTSNPN, CDR2 SVGIG (reference sequence). CDR3 sequence reads: CAWRPPGQYYGYTF.

The V and J genes are TRBV12-3 or TRBV12-4 and TRBJ1-1; with no DNA, the TCRdb D assignment of TRBD1 cannot be verified. This CDR3 is 15 amino acids long. The CDR3: CASSPLRATLHEAFF.

The rearrangement links TRBV28 to TRBJ2-1; TCRdb designates TRBD2, a call that cannot be tested without DNA. Germline values: CDR1 MDHEN, CDR2 SYDVKM. This CDR3 contains 14 residues. CDR3 region: CATRSGRRGNEQFF. Together with reference TRBV28 and TRBJ2-1, the CDR3 gives the full variable domain: DVKVTQSSRYLVKRTGEKVFLECVQDMDHENMFWYRQDPGLGLRLIYFSYDVKMKEKGDIPEGYSVSREKKERFSLILESASTNQTSMYLCATRSGRRGNEQFFGPGTRLTVL.

The V and J genes are TRBV6-1 and TRBJ2-1; TCRdb outputs TRBD1, but without DNA this stays unchecked. Germline CDR1 reads MNHNS; CDR2 reads SASEGT. The CDR3 runs 16 residues. The CDR3 is CATTHRVGTGGNEQFF.

The V gene is TRBV5-4, the J gene TRBJ2-7. Looked up from germline, CDR1 is SGHNT and CDR2 is YYREEE (reference sequence). This CDR3 contains 15 residues. The CDR3 sequence is CASSWFGSDGYEQYF.